This T cell receptor beta chain came from a study of CD8 T cells in ankylosing spondylitis. Overall study findings and caveats: Characteristic of ankylosing spondylitis blood, it appeared, was a TCR beta motif comprising about eight highly homologous variants. Reports of some motif variants in reactive arthritis synovial fluid and blood predate this one. Enrichment of disease-linked clones was reportedly significant in matched ankylosing spondylitis synovial fluid.

Germline CDR1 and CDR2: DFQATT and SNEGSKA (reference sequence). The trim removed 7 bases at V and 4 bases at J, leaving 3 bases unmatched. This CDR3 has 12 residues. Quantitative 5'-RACE with molecular barcodes produced the TCR beta libraries. TCRdb passed the 5' RACE reads through MiXCR, listing each CDR3 protein once. Among about 840,000 distinct CDR3 sequences listed, 12% were seen once. This clonotype has a handful of counts. Its target is not known. Sequenced input: blood, either unsorted or a sorted T cell fraction (not recorded which). The receptor was derived from a male donor with ankylosing spondylitis. The chain recombines TRBV20-1 with TRBJ2-1; 8 bases map to TRBD2. In DNA form, the CDR3 reads TGCAGTGTTCCGGGGGGGTACAATGAGCAGTTCTTC. As protein: CSVPGGYNEQFF.